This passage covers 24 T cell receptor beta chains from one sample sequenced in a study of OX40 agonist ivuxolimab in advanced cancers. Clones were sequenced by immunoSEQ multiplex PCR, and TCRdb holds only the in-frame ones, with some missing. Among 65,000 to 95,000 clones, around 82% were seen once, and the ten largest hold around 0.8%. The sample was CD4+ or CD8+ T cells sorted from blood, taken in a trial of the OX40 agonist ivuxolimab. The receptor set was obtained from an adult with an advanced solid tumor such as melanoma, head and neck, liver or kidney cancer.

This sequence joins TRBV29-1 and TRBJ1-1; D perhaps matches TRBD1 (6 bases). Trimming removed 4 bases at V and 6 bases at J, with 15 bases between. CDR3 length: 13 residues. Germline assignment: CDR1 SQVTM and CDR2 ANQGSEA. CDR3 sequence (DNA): TGCAGCGTTGTATTAAGGACAGACTCTGAAGCTTTCTTT. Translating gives CSVVLRTDSEAFF.

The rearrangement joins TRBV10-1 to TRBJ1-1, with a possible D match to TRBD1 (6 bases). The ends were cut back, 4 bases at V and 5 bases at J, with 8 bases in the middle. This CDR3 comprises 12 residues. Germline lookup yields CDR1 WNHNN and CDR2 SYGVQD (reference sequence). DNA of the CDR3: TGCGCCAGCAGTGCCAGGGGAACTGAAGCTTTCTTT. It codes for CASSARGTEAFF.

The CDR3 region is CASSDRTGGREQYF. CDR3 coding DNA: TGTGCCAGCAGTGACCGGACAGGGGGAAGGGAGCAGTACTTC. The chain recombines TRBV6-1 with TRBJ2-7; TRBD1 aligns across 10 bases. Germline V gene sequence: CDR1 MNHNS, CDR2 SASEGT. V was clipped by 3 bases and J by 7 bases; unmatched bases: 6. This CDR3 region has 14 residues.

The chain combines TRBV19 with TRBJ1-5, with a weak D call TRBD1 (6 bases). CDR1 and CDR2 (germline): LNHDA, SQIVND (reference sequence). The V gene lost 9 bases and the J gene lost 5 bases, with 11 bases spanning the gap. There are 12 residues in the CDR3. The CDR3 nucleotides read TGTGCCAGCACAGGGAACGATCAGCCCCAGCATTTT. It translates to CASTGNDQPQHF.

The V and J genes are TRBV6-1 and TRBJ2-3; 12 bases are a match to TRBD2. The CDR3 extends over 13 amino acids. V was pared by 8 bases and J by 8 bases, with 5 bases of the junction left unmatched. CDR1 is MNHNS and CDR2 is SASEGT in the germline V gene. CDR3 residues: CASGGLAGPTQYF. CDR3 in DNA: TGTGCCAGCGGAGGACTAGCGGGGCCTACGCAGTATTTT.

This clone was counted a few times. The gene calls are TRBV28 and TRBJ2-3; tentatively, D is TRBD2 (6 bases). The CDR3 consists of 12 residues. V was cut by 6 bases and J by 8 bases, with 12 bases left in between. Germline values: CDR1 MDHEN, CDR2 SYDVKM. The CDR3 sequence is CASSPDSGTQYF. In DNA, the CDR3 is TGTGCCAGCAGCCCAGATAGCGGTACGCAGTATTTT.

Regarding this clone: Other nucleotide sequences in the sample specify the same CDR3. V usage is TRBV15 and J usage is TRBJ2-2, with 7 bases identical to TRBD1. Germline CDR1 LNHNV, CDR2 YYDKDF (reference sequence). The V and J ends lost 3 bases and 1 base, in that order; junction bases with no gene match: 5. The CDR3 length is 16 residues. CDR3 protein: CATSSRRTGNTGELFF. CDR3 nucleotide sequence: TGTGCCACCAGCAGCCGTAGGACAGGGAACACCGGGGAGCTGTTTTTT.

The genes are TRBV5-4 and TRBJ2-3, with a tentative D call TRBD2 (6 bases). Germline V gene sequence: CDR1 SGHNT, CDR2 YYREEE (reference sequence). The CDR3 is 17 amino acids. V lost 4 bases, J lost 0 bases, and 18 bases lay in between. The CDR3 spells CASSLRLAGTSTDTQYF. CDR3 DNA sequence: TGTGCCAGCAGCCTACGTCTGGCGGGGACTAGCACAGATACGCAGTATTTT.

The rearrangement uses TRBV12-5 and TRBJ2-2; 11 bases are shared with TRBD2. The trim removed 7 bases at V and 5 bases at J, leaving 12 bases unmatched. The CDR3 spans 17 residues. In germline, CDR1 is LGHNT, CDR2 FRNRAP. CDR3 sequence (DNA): TGTGCTAGTGCCCAAGGGACTAGCGGTTTTTGGACCGGGGAGCTGTTTTTT. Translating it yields CASAQGTSGFWTGELFF.

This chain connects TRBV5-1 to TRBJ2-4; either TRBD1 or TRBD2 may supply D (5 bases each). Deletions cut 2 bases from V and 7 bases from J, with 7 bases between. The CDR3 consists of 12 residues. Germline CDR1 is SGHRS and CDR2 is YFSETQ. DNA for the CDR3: TGCGCCAGCAGCTTTGAGGGGAACATTCAGTACTTC. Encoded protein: CASSFEGNIQYF.

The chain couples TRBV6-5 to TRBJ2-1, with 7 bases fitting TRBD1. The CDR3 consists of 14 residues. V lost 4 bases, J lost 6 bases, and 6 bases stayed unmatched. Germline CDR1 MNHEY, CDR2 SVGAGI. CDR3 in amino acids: CASSSPDRSNEQFF. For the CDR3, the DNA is TGTGCCAGCAGTTCCCCGGACAGGTCCAATGAGCAGTTCTTC.

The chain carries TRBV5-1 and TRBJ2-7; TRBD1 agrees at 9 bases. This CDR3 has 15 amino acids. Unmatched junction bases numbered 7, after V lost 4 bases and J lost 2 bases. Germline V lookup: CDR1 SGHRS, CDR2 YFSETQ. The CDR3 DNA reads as TGCGCCAGCAGCATCCGGGACAGGGTACCCTACGAGCAGTACTTC. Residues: CASSIRDRVPYEQYF.

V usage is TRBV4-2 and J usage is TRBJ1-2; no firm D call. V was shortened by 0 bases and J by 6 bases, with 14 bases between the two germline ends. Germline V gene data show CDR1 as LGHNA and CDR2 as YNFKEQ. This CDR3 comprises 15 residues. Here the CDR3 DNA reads TGTGCCAGCAGCCAAGATAACGTCCAGTGGAATGGCTACACCTTC. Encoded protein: CASSQDNVQWNGYTF.

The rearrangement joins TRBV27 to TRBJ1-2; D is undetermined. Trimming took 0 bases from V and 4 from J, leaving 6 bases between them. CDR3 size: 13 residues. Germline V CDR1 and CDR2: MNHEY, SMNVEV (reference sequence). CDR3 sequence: CASSLSTSYGYTF. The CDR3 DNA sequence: TGTGCCAGCAGTTTATCGACCAGCTATGGCTACACCTTC.

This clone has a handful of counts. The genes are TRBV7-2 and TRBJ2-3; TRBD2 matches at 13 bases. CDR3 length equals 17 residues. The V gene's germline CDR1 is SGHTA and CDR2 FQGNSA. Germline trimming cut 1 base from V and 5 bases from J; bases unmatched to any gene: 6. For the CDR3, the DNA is TGTGCCAGCAGCTTAGAAACTAGCGGGAGGGCCAAAGATACGCAGTATTTT. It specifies CASSLETSGRAKDTQYF.

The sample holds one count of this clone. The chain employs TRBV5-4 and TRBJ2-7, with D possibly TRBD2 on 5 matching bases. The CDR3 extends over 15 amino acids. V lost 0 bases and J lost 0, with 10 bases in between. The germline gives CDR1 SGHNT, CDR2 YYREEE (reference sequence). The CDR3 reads CASSLGSGYSYEQYF. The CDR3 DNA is TGTGCCAGCAGCTTGGGAAGCGGCTACTCCTACGAGCAGTACTTC.

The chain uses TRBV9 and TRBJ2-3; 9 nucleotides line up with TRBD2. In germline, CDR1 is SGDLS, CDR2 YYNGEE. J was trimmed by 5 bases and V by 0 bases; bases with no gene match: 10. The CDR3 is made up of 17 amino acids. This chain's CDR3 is CASSVGVAGDAVDTQYF. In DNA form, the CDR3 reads TGTGCCAGCAGCGTAGGGGTAGCGGGAGATGCGGTAGATACGCAGTATTTT.

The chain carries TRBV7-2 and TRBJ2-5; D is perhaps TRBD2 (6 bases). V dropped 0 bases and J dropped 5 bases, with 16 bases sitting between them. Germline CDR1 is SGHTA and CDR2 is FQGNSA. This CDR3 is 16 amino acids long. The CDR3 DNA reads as TGTGCCAGCAGCTTAGCGGCAGGGAGGAGGATGGAGACCCAGTACTTC. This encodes CASSLAAGRRMETQYF.

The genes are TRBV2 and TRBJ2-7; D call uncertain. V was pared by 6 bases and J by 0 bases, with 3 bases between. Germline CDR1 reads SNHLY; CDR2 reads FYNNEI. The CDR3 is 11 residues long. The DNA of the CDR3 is TGTGCCAGCAGATACTCCTACGAGCAGTACTTC. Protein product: CASRYSYEQYF.

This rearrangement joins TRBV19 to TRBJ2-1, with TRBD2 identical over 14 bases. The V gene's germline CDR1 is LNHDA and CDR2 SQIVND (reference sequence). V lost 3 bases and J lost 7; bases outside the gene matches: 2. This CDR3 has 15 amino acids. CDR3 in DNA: TGTGCCAGTAGTATGGGGACTAGCGGGAGTAATGAGCAGTTCTTC. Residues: CASSMGTSGSNEQFF.

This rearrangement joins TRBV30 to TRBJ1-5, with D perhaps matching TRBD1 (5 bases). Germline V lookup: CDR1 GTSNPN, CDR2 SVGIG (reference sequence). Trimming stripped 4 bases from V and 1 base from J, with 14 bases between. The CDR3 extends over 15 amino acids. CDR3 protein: CAWTPGGGSNQPQHF. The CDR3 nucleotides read TGTGCCTGGACACCGGGGGGTGGGAGCAATCAGCCCCAGCATTTT.

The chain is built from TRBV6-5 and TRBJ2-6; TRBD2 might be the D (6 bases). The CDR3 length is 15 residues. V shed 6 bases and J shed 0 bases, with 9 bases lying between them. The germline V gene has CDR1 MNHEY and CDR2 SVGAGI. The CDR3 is CASRDGSSGANVLTF. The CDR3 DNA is TGTGCCAGCAGGGACGGGAGCTCTGGGGCCAACGTCCTGACTTTC.

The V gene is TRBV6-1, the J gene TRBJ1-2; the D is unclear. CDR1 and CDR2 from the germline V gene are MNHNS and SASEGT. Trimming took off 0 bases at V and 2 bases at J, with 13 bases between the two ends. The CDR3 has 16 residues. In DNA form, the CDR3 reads TGTGCCAGCAGTGAAGCGGTCCTACCAGCCAACTATGGCTACACCTTC. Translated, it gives CASSEAVLPANYGYTF.

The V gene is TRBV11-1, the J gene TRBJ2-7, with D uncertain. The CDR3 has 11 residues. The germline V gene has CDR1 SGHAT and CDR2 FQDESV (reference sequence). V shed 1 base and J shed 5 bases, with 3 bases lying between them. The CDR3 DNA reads TGTGCCAGCAGCTTAGGGAACGAGCAGTACTTC. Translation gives CASSLGNEQYF.